This T cell receptor beta chain was sequenced in a study of cytomegalovirus exposure and HLA in healthy donors. Study as a whole: Early on, a data release was issued that held about 85 million unique TCRs from HLA-typed donors.

Overall study findings and caveats: Reportedly, diagnosis of cytomegalovirus status by the classifier showed high specificity and sensitivity. Cytomegalovirus association was assigned to more than 150 TCR beta chains. Versus the roughly 670-donor mean, an Asian-associated ancestry cluster reportedly showed fewer N-insertions in a later analysis.

With regard to this clone: No antigen is known for it.

The PCR contained 60 Vbeta and 13 Jbeta primers. The assay was immunoSEQ multiplex PCR, and TCRdb's table has in-frame clones only and misses some. Of about 200,000 clones listed, about four fifths are singletons. V lost 4 bases, J lost 4 bases, and 7 bases lay in between. CDR3 size: 12 residues. The germline V gene encodes CDR1 MNHEY and CDR2 SVGAGI. The sample comprised PBMCs. The sequence was obtained from a woman aged 40 to 50 in good health and CMV-seronegative. This rearrangement joins TRBV6-5 to TRBJ1-2; D gene unclear. CDR3 coding DNA: TGTGCCAGCAGTTCCCCAGGCTATGGCTACACCTTC. Protein sequence: CASSSPGYGYTF.